The clone carrying this TCR beta chain appeared many times. The antigen is unknown. TCRdb processed the reads anew with MiXCR; each CDR3 protein has one entry. Of about 920,000 distinct CDR3 sequences in the sample, around 32% are singletons; the top ten hold more than 13%. The data belong to a study of T cell repertoires in cytomegalovirus infection. The wider study: In the study, CMV epitopes included recently identified HLA-C-restricted and well-studied HLA-B-restricted ones. Public signatures in TCR beta pointed to CMV infection and matching HLA type. Findings and caveats of the study: CMV-specific HLA-C-restricted TCR beta clonotypes dominated the ex vivo response. Cumulative frequency (of public TCR beta family members) identified carriers of CMV plus the relevant HLA.

This CDR3 is 17 amino acids long. Trimming shortened V by 2 bases and J by 3 bases, and 19 bases separated the two germline ends. From germline, CDR1 is SGHVS and CDR2 FNYEAQ. The sequence came from a human donor in good health (CMV status not recorded). Some clones in this sample may be carry-over from other donors' samples. The sample consisted of cultured CD8+ T cells from PBMCs, taken from culture after CMV antigen stimulation. V and J are TRBV7-6 and TRBJ1-1; D is possibly TRBD1 (5 bases). CDR3 residues: CASSLSSPGVRYTEAFF. CDR3 DNA: TGTGCCAGCAGCTTATCATCTCCGGGGGTCCGGTACACTGAAGCTTTCTTT. Full variable domain (missing parts from reference TRBV7-6 and TRBJ1-1): GAGVSQSPRYKVTKRGQDVALRCDPISGHVSLYWYRQALGQGPEFLTYFNYEAQQDKSGLPNDRFSAERPEGSISTLTIQRTEQRDSAMYRCASSLSSPGVRYTEAFFGQGTRLTVV.